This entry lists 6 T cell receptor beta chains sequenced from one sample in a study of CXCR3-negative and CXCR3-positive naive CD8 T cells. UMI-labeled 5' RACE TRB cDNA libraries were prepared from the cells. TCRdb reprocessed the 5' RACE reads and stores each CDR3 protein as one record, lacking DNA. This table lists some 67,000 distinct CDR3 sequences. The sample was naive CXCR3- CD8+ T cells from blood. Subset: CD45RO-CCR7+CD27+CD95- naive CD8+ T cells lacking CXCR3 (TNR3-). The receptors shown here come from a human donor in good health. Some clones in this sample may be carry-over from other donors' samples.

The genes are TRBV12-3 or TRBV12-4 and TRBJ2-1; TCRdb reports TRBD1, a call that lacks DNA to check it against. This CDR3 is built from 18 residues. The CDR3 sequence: CASSFPGGGGLSYNEQFF.

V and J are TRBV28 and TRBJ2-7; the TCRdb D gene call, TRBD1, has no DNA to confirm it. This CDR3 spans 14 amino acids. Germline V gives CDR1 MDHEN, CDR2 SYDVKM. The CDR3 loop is CASSPGRGGDEQYF.

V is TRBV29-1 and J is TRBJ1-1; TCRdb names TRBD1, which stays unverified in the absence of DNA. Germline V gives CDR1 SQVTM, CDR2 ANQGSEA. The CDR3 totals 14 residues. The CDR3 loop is CSAPAGVRGTEAFF.

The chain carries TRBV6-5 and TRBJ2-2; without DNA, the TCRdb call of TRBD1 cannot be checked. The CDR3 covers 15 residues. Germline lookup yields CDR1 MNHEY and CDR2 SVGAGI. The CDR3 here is CASTLNYRGGGELFF.

The CDR3 here is CASSFWPAPYEQYF. This chain joins TRBV7-2 and TRBJ2-7. The CDR3 has 14 residues. The germline CDR1 and CDR2 sequences are SGHTA and FQGNSA.

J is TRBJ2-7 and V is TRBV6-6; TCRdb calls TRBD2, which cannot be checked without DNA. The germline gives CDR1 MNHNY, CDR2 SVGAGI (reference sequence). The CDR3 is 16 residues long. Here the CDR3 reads CASSYHFQREPYEQYF.